This T cell receptor beta chain was sequenced for a study of control samples from healthy donors and cancer patients. Produced via immunoSEQ multiplex PCR; TCRdb's table is partial and in-frame only. The sample includes around 20,000 clones, roughly 84% seen only once; the top ten take 9.5% to 13%. This clone was seen once. CDR3 length: 16 residues. Germline V lookup: CDR1 MNHEY, CDR2 SVGEGT. The V gene lost 6 bases and the J gene lost 0 bases, with 15 bases spanning the gap. The V call is TRBV6-2 or TRBV6-3, the J call TRBJ2-1; unclear D gene. Sample: PBMCs. The receptor comes from a woman aged 65 to 85 with colorectal cancer. The CDR3: CASSSRVPGSYNEQFF. CDR3 nucleotides: TGTGCCAGCAGCAGCCGGGTACCGGGCTCCTACAATGAGCAGTTCTTC.